These 8 T cell receptor beta chains originate from one sample sequenced in a study of T-cell memory formation after mild COVID-19. Via MiXCR, TCRdb re-called the 5' RACE reads, giving one row per CDR3 protein. The profile covers tens of thousands of distinct CDR3 sequences, with about 7.1% appearing a single time and 1.4% to 1.5% taken by the ten largest. Sequencing was performed on PBMCs or a T cell subset sorted from them (not recorded which). All receptors derive from a man younger than 35 who had mild COVID-19 (a few samples of this study predate the infection). Cell type and time point are not known.

This clonotype was seen more than once but under ten times. The genes are TRBV12-3 or TRBV12-4 and TRBJ2-3; the D gene is possibly TRBD2 (6 bases). V dropped 4 bases and J dropped 10 bases, with 21 bases sitting between them. The CDR3 is 15 amino acids. The CDR3: CASSSETGGILAQYF. CDR3 bases: TGTGCCAGCAGTTCGGAGACCGGGGGAATTTTGGCGCAGTATTTT.

The chain combines TRBV7-9 with TRBJ1-1; no reliable D call. The V gene lost 5 bases and the J gene lost 0 bases, with 7 bases spanning the gap. The CDR3 length is 13 residues. Germline V lookup: CDR1 SEHNR, CDR2 FQNEAQ (reference sequence). The CDR3: CASSTGLNTEAFF. Written as DNA, the CDR3 is TGTGCCAGCAGCACGGGGTTGAACACTGAAGCTTTCTTT.

The sample holds a few counts of this clonotype. V and J are TRBV20-1 and TRBJ1-1; D might be TRBD1 (6 bases). Deletions cut 6 bases from V and 3 bases from J, with 8 bases between. Per the germline V gene, CDR1 is DFQATT and CDR2 is SNEGSKA (reference sequence). The length of the CDR3 is 11 residues. CDR3 region: CSAAGDTEAFF. The CDR3 DNA reads TGCAGTGCAGCAGGGGACACTGAAGCTTTCTTT.

This chain joins TRBV5-1 and TRBJ1-1; D unresolved. V shed 5 bases and J shed 1 base, with 12 bases lying between them. Germline values: CDR1 SGHRS, CDR2 YFSETQ. CDR3 size: 14 residues. Written as DNA, the CDR3 is TGCGCCAGCAGGCCGTGGACGGCGAACACTGAAGCTTTCTTT. It codes for CASRPWTANTEAFF.

In this sample, this clonotype turned up a few times. This rearrangement joins TRBV7-9 to TRBJ1-4; 7 bases match TRBD1. Losses at the gene ends were 0 bases for V and 7 bases for J; bases not matched to a gene: 5. Germline V gene lookup returns CDR1 SEHNR and CDR2 FQNEAQ (reference sequence). This CDR3 is 15 amino acids long. CDR3: CASSLAGTVGEKLFF. In nucleotides, the CDR3 is TGTGCCAGCAGCTTAGCGGGGACAGTTGGTGAAAAACTGTTTTTT.

This clonotype was seen a handful of times. This rearrangement joins TRBV4-1 to TRBJ2-5; possibly TRBD2 for D (6 bases). Germline values: CDR1 MGHRA, CDR2 YSYEKL. The V and J ends lost 4 bases and 4 bases respectively, with 10 bases between them. This CDR3 is 13 amino acids long. The CDR3 DNA reads TGCGCCAGCAGCCGGGGGACTCGAGAGACCCAGTACTTC. Translation: CASSRGTRETQYF.

The table lists this clonotype with a few counts. The J gene is TRBJ2-5, the V gene TRBV20-1, with TRBD2 identical over 9 bases. Germline V gene data show CDR1 as DFQATT and CDR2 as SNEGSKA (reference sequence). CDR3 size: 14 residues. J lost 1 base, V lost 2 bases, and 2 bases had no gene match. CDR3 sequence (DNA): TGCAGTGCTAGACTAGCGGGGAGCCAAGAGACCCAGTACTTC. This codes for CSARLAGSQETQYF.

This clonotype was counted ten times or more. This chain uses TRBV7-2 with TRBJ2-3; D unclear. Germline V gene data show CDR1 as SGHTA and CDR2 as FQGNSA. The CDR3 spans 15 residues. V lost 0 bases, J lost 2 bases, and 9 bases lay in between. CDR3 sequence: CASSLAWHTTDTQYF. DNA for the CDR3: TGTGCCAGCAGCTTAGCGTGGCATACCACAGATACGCAGTATTTT.